What follows are 8 T cell receptor beta chains derived from one specimen sequenced in a study of radiation and T cells in renal cell carcinoma. Time point in this sample: blood 4 weeks post-SBRT, at nephrectomy. Sample treatment: 15 Gy SBRT to primary tumor, nephrectomy 4 weeks later. Using immunoSEQ multiplex PCR, the repertoire was profiled, and TCRdb retains in-frame clones only, with some absent. The data show about 83,000 clones, roughly 85% seen once. The sample was blood, taken from a patient whose treatment included radiotherapy and nephrectomy. The receptors shown here come from a woman aged 55-69 years with renal cell carcinoma.

This clone appeared once. This chain links TRBV19 with TRBJ1-1, with D possibly being TRBD1 (5 bases). CDR1 is LNHDA and CDR2 is SQIVND in the germline V gene (reference sequence). Trimming took 5 bases from V and 1 from J, leaving 17 bases between them. This CDR3 contains 16 residues. The CDR3 DNA sequence: TGTGCCAGTAGTCCGCAGGGTCCCGGCGGGAACACTGAAGCTTTCTTT. Amino acids: CASSPQGPGGNTEAFF.

Here the CDR3 reads CASSQDLSSGWGEQYF. DNA for the CDR3: TGTGCCAGCAGCCAAGATCTGTCTAGCGGGTGGGGGGAGCAGTACTTC. The chain employs TRBV4-2 and TRBJ2-7, with 8 bases aligning to TRBD2. Germline V gives CDR1 LGHNA, CDR2 YNFKEQ. V lost 0 bases to trimming and J lost 7 bases; unmatched junction nucleotides: 11. The CDR3 is 16 residues long.

The chain uses TRBV10-2 and TRBJ2-3; weak D call: TRBD1 (6 bases). V gave up 5 bases and J gave up 0 bases, with 21 bases separating them. The CDR3 spans 18 residues. Germline values: CDR1 WSHSY, CDR2 SAAADI. The CDR3 is CASSRTESKYTSTDTQYF. DNA for the CDR3: TGCGCCAGCAGTAGGACAGAGTCTAAATACACTAGCACAGATACGCAGTATTTT.

This sequence joins TRBV25-1 and TRBJ1-1; D not certain. Trimming stripped 6 bases from V and 6 bases from J, with 11 bases between. The CDR3 has 12 residues. In germline, CDR1 is MGHDK, CDR2 SYGVNS. CDR3 residues: CASRRPPAEAFF. The CDR3 DNA is TGTGCCAGCAGGAGGCCCCCTGCTGAAGCTTTCTTT.

This chain's CDR3 is CASSLRVARAVSTEAFF. In nucleotides, the CDR3 is TGCGCCAGCAGCTTGCGAGTGGCCAGGGCTGTGAGCACTGAAGCTTTCTTT. The gene calls are TRBV5-1 and TRBJ1-1, with D perhaps TRBD1 (5 bases). Per the germline V gene, CDR1 is SGHRS and CDR2 is YFSETQ. V lost 1 base, J lost 4 bases, and 20 bases lay in between. This CDR3 comprises 17 residues.

This chain joins TRBV30 and TRBJ2-3, with D unclear. The V and J ends lost 5 bases and 3 bases respectively, with 9 bases between them. The CDR3 contains 12 residues. Per germline, CDR1 GTSNPN and CDR2 SVGIG (reference sequence). The CDR3 loop is CAWGPRTDTQYF. CDR3 DNA: TGTGCCTGGGGGCCGAGGACAGATACGCAGTATTTT.

With regard to this clone: At one end, the junction sequence differs from germline, possibly due to a read error. The CDR3 spells CASSVDPSGSFNEQFF. The CDR3 DNA follows: TGTGCCAGCAGCGTAGACCCTAGCGGGTCCTTCAATGAGCAGTTCTTC. The J gene is TRBJ2-1, the V gene TRBV9, with 8 nucleotides matching TRBD2. The CDR3 is made up of 16 amino acids. In germline, CDR1 is SGDLS, CDR2 YYNGEE.

This clone was observed a single time. The chain couples TRBV4-1 to TRBJ2-3, with 7 bases lining up with TRBD1. With V trimmed by 3 bases and J by 2 bases, 11 bases remained unmatched. From germline, CDR1 is MGHRA and CDR2 YSYEKL. The CDR3 loop spans 17 amino acids. The CDR3 coding sequence is TGCGCCAGCAGCCACCAAGCCCCAGGGGGATTCACAGATACGCAGTATTTT. Translating gives CASSHQAPGGFTDTQYF.